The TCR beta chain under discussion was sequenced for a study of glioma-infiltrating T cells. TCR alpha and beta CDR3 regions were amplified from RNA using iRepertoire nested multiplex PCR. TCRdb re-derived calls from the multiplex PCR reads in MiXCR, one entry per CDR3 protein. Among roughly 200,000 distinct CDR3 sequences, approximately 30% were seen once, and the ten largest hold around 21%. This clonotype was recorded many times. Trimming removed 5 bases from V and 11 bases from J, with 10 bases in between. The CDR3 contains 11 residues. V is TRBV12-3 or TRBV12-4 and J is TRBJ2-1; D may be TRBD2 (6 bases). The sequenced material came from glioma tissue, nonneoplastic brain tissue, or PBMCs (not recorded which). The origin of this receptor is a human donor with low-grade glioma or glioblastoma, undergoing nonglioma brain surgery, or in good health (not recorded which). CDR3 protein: CASSPDYQQFF. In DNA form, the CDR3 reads TGTGCCAGCAGTCCGGACTACCAGCAGTTCTTC.